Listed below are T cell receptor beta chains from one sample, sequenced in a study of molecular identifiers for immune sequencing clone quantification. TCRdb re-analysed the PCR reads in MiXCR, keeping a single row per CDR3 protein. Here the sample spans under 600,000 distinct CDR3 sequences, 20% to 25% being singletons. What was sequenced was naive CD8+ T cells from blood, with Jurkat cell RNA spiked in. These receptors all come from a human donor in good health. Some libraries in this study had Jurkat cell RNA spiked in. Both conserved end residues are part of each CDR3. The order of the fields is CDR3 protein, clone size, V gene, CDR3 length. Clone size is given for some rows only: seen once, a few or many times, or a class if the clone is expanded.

CDR3aa: CANSPIEVPNTGELFF
abundance: once
v_gene: TRBV5-8
len: 16

CDR3aa: CASSYHDRGPPNTEAFF
abundance: few
v_gene: TRBV7-3
len: 17

CDR3aa: CASSLSSVNQPQHF
abundance: .
v_gene: TRBV27
len: 14

CDR3aa: CASSLFRTSGVEETQYF
abundance: many
v_gene: TRBV5-6
len: 17

CDR3aa: CASSPRTAAGEKLFF
abundance: .
v_gene: TRBV19
len: 15

CDR3aa: CASSLAQGGSTDTQYF
abundance: few
v_gene: TRBV12-3/TRBV12-4
len: 16

CDR3aa: CASSYGPGTENYEQYF
abundance: few
v_gene: TRBV6-5
len: 16

CDR3aa: CASSLTGGGYEQYF
abundance: many
v_gene: TRBV12-3/TRBV12-4
len: 14

CDR3aa: CASSIGAGLNTGELFF
abundance: .
v_gene: TRBV19
len: 16

CDR3aa: CASSQDLAFGPMNTEAFF
abundance: .
v_gene: TRBV4-1
len: 18

CDR3aa: CASGTSGIFTGELFF
abundance: few
v_gene: TRBV7-2
len: 15

CDR3aa: CASSYRGWTGNTIYF
abundance: many
v_gene: TRBV28
len: 15

CDR3aa: CASSMGGGELFF
abundance: .
v_gene: TRBV19
len: 12

CDR3aa: CASSQESPARSEQYF
abundance: .
v_gene: TRBV4-1
len: 15

CDR3aa: CASSLFRQGERETQYF
abundance: .
v_gene: TRBV7-9
len: 16

CDR3aa: CASRRAGAYTDTQYF
abundance: .
v_gene: TRBV6-2/TRBV6-3
len: 15

CDR3aa: CSARVRGQGETQYF
abundance: few
v_gene: TRBV20-1
len: 14

CDR3aa: CASSLGWDYEQYF
abundance: few
v_gene: TRBV6-2/TRBV6-3
len: 13

CDR3aa: CASSDTYETQYF
abundance: few
v_gene: TRBV7-2
len: 12

CDR3aa: CASSLIGSGSSPLHF
abundance: .
v_gene: TRBV5-4
len: 15

CDR3aa: CASSQDRTTGFVQFF
abundance: few
v_gene: TRBV4-3
len: 15

CDR3aa: CASSIAGTDYEQYF
abundance: .
v_gene: TRBV19
len: 14

CDR3aa: CASSLRKGQLLNTGELFF
abundance: .
v_gene: TRBV7-9
len: 18

CDR3aa: CASSYAYNQPQHF
abundance: many
v_gene: TRBV6-6
len: 13

CDR3aa: CASSLGLAPGGQYF
abundance: many
v_gene: TRBV7-9
len: 14

CDR3aa: CATSDLLDSSTDTQYF
abundance: few
v_gene: TRBV24-1
len: 16

CDR3aa: CASGAGGSNQPQHF
abundance: .
v_gene: TRBV5-3
len: 14

CDR3aa: CASSLRVGQPQHF
abundance: .
v_gene: TRBV6-5
len: 13

CDR3aa: CASSQEGYEGAKNIQYF
abundance: many
v_gene: TRBV14
len: 17

CDR3aa: CASSNGPNTEAFF
abundance: few
v_gene: TRBV19
len: 13

CDR3aa: CASSYYVAGVLMNEQFF
abundance: .
v_gene: TRBV6-2/TRBV6-3
len: 17

CDR3aa: CASSRGGVTEAFF
abundance: many
v_gene: TRBV9
len: 13

CDR3aa: CASSPHPGSGANVLTF
abundance: many
v_gene: TRBV7-2
len: 16

CDR3aa: CASSASTGEALF
abundance: .
v_gene: TRBV9
len: 12

CDR3aa: CASSPYRDRGYFF
abundance: few
v_gene: TRBV27
len: 13

CDR3aa: CASSLDEWGPAGKLFF
abundance: few
v_gene: TRBV7-9
len: 16

CDR3aa: CASSRGESYGYTF
abundance: many
v_gene: TRBV7-9
len: 13

CDR3aa: CASSLESGYEQYF
abundance: many
v_gene: TRBV5-5
len: 13

CDR3aa: CASSFRDTNYEQYF
abundance: many
v_gene: TRBV28
len: 14

CDR3aa: CASRAGLNTGELFF
abundance: .
v_gene: TRBV19
len: 14

CDR3aa: CATSGFTGNEQFF
abundance: .
v_gene: TRBV24-1
len: 13

CDR3aa: CASSRGQVDKLFF
abundance: .
v_gene: TRBV7-8
len: 13

CDR3aa: CASRTGQGASDANVLTF
abundance: many
v_gene: TRBV27
len: 17

CDR3aa: CASSLLRDQIDEQYF
abundance: .
v_gene: TRBV7-9
len: 15

CDR3aa: CASSTGDRADEQYF
abundance: few
v_gene: TRBV12-3/TRBV12-4
len: 14

CDR3aa: CASSLETGPHTEAFF
abundance: few
v_gene: TRBV5-6
len: 15

CDR3aa: CASSMDSNNEQFF
abundance: .
v_gene: TRBV19
len: 13

CDR3aa: CASRPLTGPVSIQYF
abundance: few
v_gene: TRBV27
len: 15

CDR3aa: CASEGETYEQYF
abundance: .
v_gene: TRBV12-3/TRBV12-4
len: 12

CDR3aa: CASSSGTGGFSPLHF
abundance: .
v_gene: TRBV27
len: 15

CDR3aa: CAWSVISRTSTDTQYF
abundance: .
v_gene: TRBV30
len: 16

CDR3aa: CASSLAPGAGTEAFF
abundance: few
v_gene: TRBV5-1
len: 15

CDR3aa: CATSRDLGGAEQFF
abundance: .
v_gene: TRBV15
len: 14

CDR3aa: CASSQDIISGDRAYEQYF
abundance: .
v_gene: TRBV4-1
len: 18

CDR3aa: CASSLDGLAKNIQYF
abundance: many
v_gene: TRBV28
len: 15